The 3 T cell receptor beta chains presented below share a single source sample, sequenced in a study of shared clonotypes between healthy human individuals. TCRdb keeps only in-frame clones here, not all; method: immunoSEQ multiplex PCR. The sample records about 1,500,000 clones, more than 95% being singletons. The sequenced sample consisted of naive CD4+ T cells sorted from blood. Subset: CD45RA+ positively selected. Receptor source: a man younger than 45 in good health.

This chain links TRBV10-3 with TRBJ2-7, with TRBD2 matching over 14 bases. V gave up 5 bases and J gave up 3 bases; unmatched junction bases: 9. Germline assignment: CDR1 ENHRY and CDR2 SYGVKD. The CDR3 length is 17 residues. The CDR3 bases are TGTGCCATCAGTCAACCGGGACTAGCGGGAGATAGCTACGAGCAGTACTTC. This sequence encodes CAISQPGLAGDSYEQYF.

V and J are TRBV5-4 and TRBJ1-1; the D gene is possibly TRBD1 (6 bases). The CDR3 spans 16 residues. The V gene lost 4 bases and the J gene lost 3 bases, with 19 bases spanning the gap. Germline V CDR1 and CDR2: SGHNT, YYREEE (reference sequence). CDR3 loop: CASSPPSRTAHTEAFF. CDR3 sequence (DNA): TGTGCCAGCAGCCCACCCTCCCGGACAGCTCACACTGAAGCTTTCTTT.

V is TRBV2 and J is TRBJ2-2; D unresolved. This CDR3 is built from 15 residues. CDR1 and CDR2 (germline): SNHLY, FYNNEI. V lost 4 bases and J 2 bases, leaving 11 bases between the germline ends. CDR3 DNA: TGTGCCAGCAGTGGATTCAGTCTCAACACCGGGGAGCTGTTTTTT. Translating gives CASSGFSLNTGELFF. The full variable domain, completed using reference TRBV2 and TRBJ2-2, is EPEVTQTPSHQVTQMGQEVILRCVPISNHLYFYWYRQILGQKVEFLVSFYNNEISEKSEIFDDQFSVERPDGSNFTLKIRSTKLEDSAMYFCASSGFSLNTGELFFGEGSRLTVL.